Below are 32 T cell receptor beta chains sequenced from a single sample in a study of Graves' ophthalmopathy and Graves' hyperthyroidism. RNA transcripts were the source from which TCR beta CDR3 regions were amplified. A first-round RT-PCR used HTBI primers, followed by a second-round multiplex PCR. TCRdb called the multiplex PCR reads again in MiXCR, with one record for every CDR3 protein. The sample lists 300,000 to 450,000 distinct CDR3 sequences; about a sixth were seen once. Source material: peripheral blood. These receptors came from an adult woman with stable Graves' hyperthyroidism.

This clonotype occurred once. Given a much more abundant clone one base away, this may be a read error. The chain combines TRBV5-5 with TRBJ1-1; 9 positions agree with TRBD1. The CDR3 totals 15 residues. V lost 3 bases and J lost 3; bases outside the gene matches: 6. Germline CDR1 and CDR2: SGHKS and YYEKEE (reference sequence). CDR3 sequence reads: CASSYGQGWDTEAFF. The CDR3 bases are TGTGCCAGCAGCTATGGACAGGGGTGGGACACTGAAGCTTTCTTT.

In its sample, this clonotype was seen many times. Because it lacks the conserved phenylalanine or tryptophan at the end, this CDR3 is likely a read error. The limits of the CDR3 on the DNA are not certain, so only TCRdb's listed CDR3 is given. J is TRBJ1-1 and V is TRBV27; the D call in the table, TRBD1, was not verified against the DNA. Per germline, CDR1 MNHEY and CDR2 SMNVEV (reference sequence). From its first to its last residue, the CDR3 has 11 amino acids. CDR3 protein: CASSLRRVGPL.

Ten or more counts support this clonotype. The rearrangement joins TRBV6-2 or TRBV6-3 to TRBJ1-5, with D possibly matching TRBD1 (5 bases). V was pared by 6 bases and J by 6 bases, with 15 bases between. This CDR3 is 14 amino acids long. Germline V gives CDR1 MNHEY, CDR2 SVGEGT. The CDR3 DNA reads TGTGCCAGCAGAGGCCCGGGACGCGGTCAGCCCCAGCATTTT. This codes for CASRGPGRGQPQHF.

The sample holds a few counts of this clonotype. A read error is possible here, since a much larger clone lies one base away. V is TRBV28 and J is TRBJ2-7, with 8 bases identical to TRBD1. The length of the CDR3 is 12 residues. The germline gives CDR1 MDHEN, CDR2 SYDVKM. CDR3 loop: CSSSPDRVEQYF. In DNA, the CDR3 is TGTTCCAGCAGTCCGGACAGGGTGGAACAGTACTTC.

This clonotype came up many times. The CDR3 is CASSHRQGAVETQYF. In DNA form, the CDR3 reads TGTGCCAGCAGCCATAGACAGGGGGCCGTCGAGACCCAGTACTTC. The chain employs TRBV28 and TRBJ2-5; 10 bases agree with TRBD1. This CDR3 is built from 15 residues. J was trimmed by 5 bases and V by 6 bases; bases with no gene match: 9. Germline lookup yields CDR1 MDHEN and CDR2 SYDVKM. Using reference TRBV28 and TRBJ2-5 for the parts outside the CDR3, the full variable domain is DVKVTQSSRYLVKRTGEKVFLECVQDMDHENMFWYRQDPGLGLRLIYFSYDVKMKEKGDIPEGYSVSREKKERFSLILESASTNQTSMYLCASSHRQGAVETQYFGPGTRLLVL.

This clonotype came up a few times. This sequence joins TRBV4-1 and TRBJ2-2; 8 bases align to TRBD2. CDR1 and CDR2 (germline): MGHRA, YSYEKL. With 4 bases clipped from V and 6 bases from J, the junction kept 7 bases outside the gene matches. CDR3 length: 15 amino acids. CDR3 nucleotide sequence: TGCGCCAGCAGCCGAACTAGCGGCGAGTCCGGGGAGCTGTTTTTT. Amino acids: CASSRTSGESGELFF.

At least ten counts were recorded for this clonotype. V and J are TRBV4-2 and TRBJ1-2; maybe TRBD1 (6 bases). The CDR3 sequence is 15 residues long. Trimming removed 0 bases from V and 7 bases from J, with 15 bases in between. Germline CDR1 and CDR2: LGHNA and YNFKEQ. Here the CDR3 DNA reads TGTGCCAGCAGCCAAGAGCCGACAGGCGCCCTTGGCTACACCTTC. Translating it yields CASSQEPTGALGYTF.

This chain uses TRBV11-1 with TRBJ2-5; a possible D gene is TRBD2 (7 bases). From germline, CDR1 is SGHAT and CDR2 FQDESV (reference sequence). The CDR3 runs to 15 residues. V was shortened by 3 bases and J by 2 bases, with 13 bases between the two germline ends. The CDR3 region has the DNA TGTGCCAGCAGCTTCGAAGGGAGGGGGCAAGAGACCCAGTACTTC. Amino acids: CASSFEGRGQETQYF.

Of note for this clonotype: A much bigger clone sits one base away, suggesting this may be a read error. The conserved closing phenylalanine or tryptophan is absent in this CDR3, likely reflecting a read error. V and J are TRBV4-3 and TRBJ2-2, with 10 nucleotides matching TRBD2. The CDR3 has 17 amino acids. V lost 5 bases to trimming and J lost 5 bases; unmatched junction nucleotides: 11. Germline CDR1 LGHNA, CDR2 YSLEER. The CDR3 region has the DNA TGCGCCAGCAGCTGGACGATAGCGGGAGGAGTTACCGGGGAGCTGTTTTTG. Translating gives CASSWTIAGGVTGELFL.

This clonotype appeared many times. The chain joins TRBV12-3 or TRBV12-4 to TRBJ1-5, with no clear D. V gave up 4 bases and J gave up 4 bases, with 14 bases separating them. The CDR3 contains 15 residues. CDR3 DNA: TGTGCCAGCAGTTCTCCCCCTCTCGGGAATCAGCCCCAGCATTTT. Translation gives CASSSPPLGNQPQHF.

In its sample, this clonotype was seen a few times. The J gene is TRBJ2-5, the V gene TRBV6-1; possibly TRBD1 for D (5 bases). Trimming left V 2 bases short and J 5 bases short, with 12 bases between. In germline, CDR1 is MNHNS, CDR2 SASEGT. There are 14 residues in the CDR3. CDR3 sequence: CASSETPGKETQYF. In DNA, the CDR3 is TGTGCCAGCAGTGAAACTCCAGGGAAGGAGACCCAGTACTTC.

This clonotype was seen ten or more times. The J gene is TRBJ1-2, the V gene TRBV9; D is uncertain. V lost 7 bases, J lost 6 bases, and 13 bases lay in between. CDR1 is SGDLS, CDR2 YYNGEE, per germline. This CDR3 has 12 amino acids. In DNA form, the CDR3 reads TGTGCCAGCGGGCGGGGTTCGCATGGCTACACCTTC. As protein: CASGRGSHGYTF. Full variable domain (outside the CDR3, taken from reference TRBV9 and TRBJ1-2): DSGVTQTPKHLITATGQRVTLRCSPRSGDLSVYWYQQSLDQGLQFLIQYYNGEERAKGNILERFSAQQFPDLHSELNLSSLELGDSALYFCASGRGSHGYTFGSGTRLTVV.

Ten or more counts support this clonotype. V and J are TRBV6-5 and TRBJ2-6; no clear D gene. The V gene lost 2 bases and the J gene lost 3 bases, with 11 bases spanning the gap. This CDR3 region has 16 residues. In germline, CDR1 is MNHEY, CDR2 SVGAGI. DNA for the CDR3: TGTGCCAGCAGTTACACCGAGTTGGGTGGGGCCAACGTCCTGACTTTC. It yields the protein CASSYTELGGANVLTF.

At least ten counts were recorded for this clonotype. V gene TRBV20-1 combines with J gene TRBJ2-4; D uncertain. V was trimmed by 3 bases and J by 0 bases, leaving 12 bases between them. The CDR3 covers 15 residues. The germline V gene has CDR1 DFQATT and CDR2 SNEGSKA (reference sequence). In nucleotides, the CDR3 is TGCAGTGCTAGCCACGACCTTATAGCCAAAAACATTCAGTACTTC. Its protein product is CSASHDLIAKNIQYF.

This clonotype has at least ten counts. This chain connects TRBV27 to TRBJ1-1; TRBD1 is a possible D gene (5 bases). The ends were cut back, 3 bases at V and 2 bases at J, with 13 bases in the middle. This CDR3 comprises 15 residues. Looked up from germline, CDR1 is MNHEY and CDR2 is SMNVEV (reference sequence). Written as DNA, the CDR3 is TGTGCCAGCAGTTTCAGGGTTTGGGACAACACTGAAGCTTTCTTT. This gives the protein CASSFRVWDNTEAFF.

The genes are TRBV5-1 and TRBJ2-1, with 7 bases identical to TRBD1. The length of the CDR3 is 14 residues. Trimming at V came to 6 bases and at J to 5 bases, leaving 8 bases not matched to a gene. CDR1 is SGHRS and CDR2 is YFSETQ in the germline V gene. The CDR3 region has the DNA TGCGCCAGCACCCGGGACAGAAGTAACAATGAGCAGTTCTTC. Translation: CASTRDRSNNEQFF.

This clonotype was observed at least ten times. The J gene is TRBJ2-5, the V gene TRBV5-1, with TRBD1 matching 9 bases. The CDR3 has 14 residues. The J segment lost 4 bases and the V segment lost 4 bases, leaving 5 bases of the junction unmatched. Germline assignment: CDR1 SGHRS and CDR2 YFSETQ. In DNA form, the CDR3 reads TGCGCCAGCAGCGCGGGACAGGGACGAGAGACCCAGTACTTC. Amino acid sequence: CASSAGQGRETQYF.

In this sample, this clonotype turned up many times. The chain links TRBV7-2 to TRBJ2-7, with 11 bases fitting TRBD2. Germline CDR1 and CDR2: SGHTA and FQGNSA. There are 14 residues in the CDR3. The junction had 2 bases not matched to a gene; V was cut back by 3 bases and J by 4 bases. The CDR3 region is CASSLTSGVYEQYF. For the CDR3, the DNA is TGTGCCAGCAGCTTGACTAGCGGGGTGTACGAGCAGTACTTC.

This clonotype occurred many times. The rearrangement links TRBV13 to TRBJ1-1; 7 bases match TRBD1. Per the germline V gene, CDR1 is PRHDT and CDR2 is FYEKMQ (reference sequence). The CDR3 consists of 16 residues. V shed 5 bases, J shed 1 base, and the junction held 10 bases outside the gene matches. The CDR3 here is CASSLGQVRGNTEAFF. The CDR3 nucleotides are TGTGCCAGCAGCCTTGGACAGGTCAGGGGGAACACTGAAGCTTTCTTT. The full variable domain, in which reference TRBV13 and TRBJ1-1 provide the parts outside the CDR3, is AAGVIQSPRHLIKEKRETATLKCYPIPRHDTVYWYQQGPGQDPQFLISFYEKMQSDKGSIPDRFSAQQFSDYHSELNMSSLELGDSALYFCASSLGQVRGNTEAFFGQGTRLTVV.

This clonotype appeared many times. CDR3 bases: TGCAGTGCTGGCAAGAAAGCGGGAGATAACGGCGTTTCGGTCTACGAGCAGTACTTC. Protein product: CSAGKKAGDNGVSVYEQYF. This sequence joins TRBV20-1 and TRBJ2-7; 8 nucleotides line up with TRBD2. With 5 bases clipped from V and 3 bases from J, the junction kept 24 bases outside the gene matches. CDR1 DFQATT and CDR2 SNEGSKA come from the germline V gene (reference sequence). This CDR3 has 19 amino acids.

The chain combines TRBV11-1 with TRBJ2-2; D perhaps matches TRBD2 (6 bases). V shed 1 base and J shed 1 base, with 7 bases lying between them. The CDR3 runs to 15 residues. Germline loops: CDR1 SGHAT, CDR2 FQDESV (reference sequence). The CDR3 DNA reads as TGTGCCAGCAGCTTAGGGGGGGAGAACACCGGGGAGCTGTTTTTT. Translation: CASSLGGENTGELFF.

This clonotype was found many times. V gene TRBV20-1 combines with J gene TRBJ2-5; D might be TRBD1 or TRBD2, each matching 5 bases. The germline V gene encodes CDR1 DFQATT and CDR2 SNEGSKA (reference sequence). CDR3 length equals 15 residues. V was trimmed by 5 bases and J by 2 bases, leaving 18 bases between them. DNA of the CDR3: TGCAGTGCTGATAACACGTTTGGGGGACAAGAGACCCAGTACTTC. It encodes CSADNTFGGQETQYF.

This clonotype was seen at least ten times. CDR3 amino acids: CASSLTGVETEAFF. In DNA, the CDR3 is TGTGCCAGCAGCTTGACAGGGGTAGAGACTGAAGCTTTCTTT. This chain joins TRBV7-3 and TRBJ1-1, with 8 bases fitting TRBD1. J lost 5 bases, V lost 3 bases, and 5 bases had no gene match. The CDR3 is 14 residues long. CDR1 is SGHTA and CDR2 is FQGTGA in the germline V gene.

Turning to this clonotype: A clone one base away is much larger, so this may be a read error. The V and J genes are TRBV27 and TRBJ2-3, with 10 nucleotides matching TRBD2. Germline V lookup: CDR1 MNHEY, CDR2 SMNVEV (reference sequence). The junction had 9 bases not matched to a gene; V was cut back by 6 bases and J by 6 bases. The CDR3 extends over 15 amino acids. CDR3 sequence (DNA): TGTGCCAGCAGCAACACTAGCGGGGTCCTGGATACGCAGTATTTT. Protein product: CASSNTSGVLDTQYF.

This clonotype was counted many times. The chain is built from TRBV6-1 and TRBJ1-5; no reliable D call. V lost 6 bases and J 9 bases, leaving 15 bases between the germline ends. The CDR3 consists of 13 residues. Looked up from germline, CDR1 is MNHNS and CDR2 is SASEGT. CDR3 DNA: TGTGCCAGCAGATCAGACTTTGTGGGGCCCCAGCATTTT. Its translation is CASRSDFVGPQHF.

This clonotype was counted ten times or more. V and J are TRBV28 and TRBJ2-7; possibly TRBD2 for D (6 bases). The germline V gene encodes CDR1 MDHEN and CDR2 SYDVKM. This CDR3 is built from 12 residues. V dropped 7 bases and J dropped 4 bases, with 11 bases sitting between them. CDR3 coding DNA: TGTGCCAGCAAGGAGGGGCAATACGAGCAGTACTTC. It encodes CASKEGQYEQYF.

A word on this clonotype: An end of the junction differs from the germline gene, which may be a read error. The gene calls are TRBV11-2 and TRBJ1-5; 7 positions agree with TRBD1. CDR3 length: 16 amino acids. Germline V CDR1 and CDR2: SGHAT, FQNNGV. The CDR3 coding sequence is TGTGCCAACAGCTTAGGGGGCAGGTATAGCAATCAGCCCCAGCATTTT. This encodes CANSLGGRYSNQPQHF.

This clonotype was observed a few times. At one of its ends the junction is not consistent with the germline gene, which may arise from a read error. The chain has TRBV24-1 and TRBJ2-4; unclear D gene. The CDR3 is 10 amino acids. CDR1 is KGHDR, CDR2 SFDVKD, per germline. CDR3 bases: TGTGCCACCGGGTTTGGCATTAAGTACTTC. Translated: CATGFGIKYF.

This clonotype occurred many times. The DNA of the CDR3 is TGTGCCAGCAGCTTACCGGGAGATGAAGCTTTCTTT. This translates into CASSLPGDEAFF. The rearrangement joins TRBV7-9 to TRBJ1-1; no definite D call. This CDR3 has 12 amino acids. Germline CDR1 SEHNR, CDR2 FQNEAQ (reference sequence). Trimming cost V 2 bases and J 7 bases, with 8 bases left between them.

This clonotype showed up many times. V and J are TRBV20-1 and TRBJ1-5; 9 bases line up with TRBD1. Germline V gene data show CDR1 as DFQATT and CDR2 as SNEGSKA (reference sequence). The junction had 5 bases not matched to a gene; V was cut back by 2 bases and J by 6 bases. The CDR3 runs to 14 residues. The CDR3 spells CSARMKQGAQPQHF. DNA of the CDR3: TGCAGTGCTAGAATGAAACAGGGGGCTCAGCCCCAGCATTTT.

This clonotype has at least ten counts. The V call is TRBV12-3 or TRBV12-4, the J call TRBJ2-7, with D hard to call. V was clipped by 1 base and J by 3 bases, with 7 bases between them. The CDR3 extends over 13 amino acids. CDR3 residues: CASSLGANYEQYF. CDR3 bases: TGTGCCAGCAGTTTAGGGGCCAACTACGAGCAGTACTTC.

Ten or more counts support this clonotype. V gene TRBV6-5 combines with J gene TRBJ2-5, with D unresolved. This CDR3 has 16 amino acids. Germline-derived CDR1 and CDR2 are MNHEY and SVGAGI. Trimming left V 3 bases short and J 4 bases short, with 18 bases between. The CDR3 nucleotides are TGTGCCAGCAGTTATCTTACGTCGGCTACCCGAGAGACCCAGTACTTC. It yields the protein CASSYLTSATRETQYF.